Listed below are T cell receptor beta chains from one sample, sequenced in a study of shared clonotypes between healthy human individuals. Measured with immunoSEQ multiplex PCR; TCRdb has only the in-frame clones, and not every one. The sample consists of about 1.4 million clones, roughly 96% of them appearing once. Sequencing input: naive CD4+ T cells sorted from blood. The receptors were sampled from a young man in good health. CDR3s include the opening cysteine and the closing phenylalanine or tryptophan. Each record gives: J gene, clone size, D gene, V gene, CDR3 DNA, CDR3 protein. A D gene is named only where the DNA matches it firmly. The listing skips clone size in some rows; elsewhere it reads once, few, many or a size class.

j_call: TRBJ2-6; clone_size: once; d_call: -; v_call: TRBV20-1; cdr3_nt: TGCAGTGCTACTGGGGCCAACGTCCTGACTTTC; cdr3_aa: CSATGANVLTF
j_call: TRBJ2-3; clone_size: -; d_call: -; v_call: TRBV7-2; cdr3_nt: TGTGCCAGCAGCTTGCATAGAACAGATACGCAGTATTTT; cdr3_aa: CASSLHRTDTQYF
j_call: TRBJ2-1; clone_size: -; d_call: TRBD2; v_call: TRBV7-9; cdr3_nt: TGTGCCAGCATGATTACCGGGACTAGGGTCTACAATGAGCAGTTCTTC; cdr3_aa: CASMITGTRVYNEQFF
j_call: TRBJ1-3; clone_size: -; d_call: -; v_call: TRBV6-1; cdr3_nt: TGTGCCAGCTTACAGATTAGCTCTGGAAACACCATATATTTT; cdr3_aa: CASLQISSGNTIYF
j_call: TRBJ2-7; clone_size: -; d_call: TRBD2; v_call: TRBV19; cdr3_nt: TGTTCCAGCGGGAGCCGTAACGAGCAGTACTTC; cdr3_aa: CSSGSRNEQYF
j_call: TRBJ2-7; clone_size: -; d_call: TRBD1; v_call: TRBV5-1; cdr3_nt: TGCGCCAGTGGCGGACAGGGAAGCTCCTACGAGCAGTACTTC; cdr3_aa: CASGGQGSSYEQYF
j_call: TRBJ2-1; clone_size: -; d_call: TRBD2; v_call: TRBV7-7; cdr3_nt: TGTGCCAGCAGCTTAGCGCCTAGCGGGGTTAATGAGCAGTTCTTC; cdr3_aa: CASSLAPSGVNEQFF
j_call: TRBJ2-5; clone_size: -; d_call: TRBD1; v_call: TRBV9; cdr3_nt: TGTGCCAGCAGCGCCATGACAGGGTCAGAGGAGACCCAGTACTTC; cdr3_aa: CASSAMTGSEETQYF
j_call: TRBJ2-1; clone_size: -; d_call: -; v_call: TRBV18; cdr3_nt: TGTGCCAGCTCACTTCGACAGGGAGGTTACAATGAGCAGTTCTTC; cdr3_aa: CASSLRQGGYNEQFF
j_call: TRBJ2-5; clone_size: -; d_call: -; v_call: TRBV25-1; cdr3_nt: TGTGCCAGCAATTCTGTGGGTAGAGAGGAGACCCAGTACTTC; cdr3_aa: CASNSVGREETQYF
j_call: TRBJ2-1; clone_size: -; d_call: TRBD2; v_call: TRBV15; cdr3_nt: TGTGCCACCAGCAGAGATCGAGCGGGAGGGCCTATCTCCTACAATGAGCAGTTCTTC; cdr3_aa: CATSRDRAGGPISYNEQFF